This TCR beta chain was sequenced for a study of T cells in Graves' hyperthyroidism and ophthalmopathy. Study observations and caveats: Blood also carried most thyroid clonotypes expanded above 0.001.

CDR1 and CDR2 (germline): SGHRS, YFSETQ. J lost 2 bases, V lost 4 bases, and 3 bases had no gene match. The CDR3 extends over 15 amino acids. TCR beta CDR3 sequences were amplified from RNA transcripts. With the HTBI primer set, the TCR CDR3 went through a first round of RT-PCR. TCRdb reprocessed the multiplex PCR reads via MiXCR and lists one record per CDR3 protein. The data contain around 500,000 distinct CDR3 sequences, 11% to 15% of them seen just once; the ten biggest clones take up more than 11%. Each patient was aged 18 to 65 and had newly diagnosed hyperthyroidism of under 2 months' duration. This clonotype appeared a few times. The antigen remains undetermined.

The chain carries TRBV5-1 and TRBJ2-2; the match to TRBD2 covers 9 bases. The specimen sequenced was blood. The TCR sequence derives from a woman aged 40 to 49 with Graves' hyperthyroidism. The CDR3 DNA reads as TGCGCCAGCAGCCCTAGCGGGGATAACACCGGGGAGCTGTTTTTT. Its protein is CASSPSGDNTGELFF.